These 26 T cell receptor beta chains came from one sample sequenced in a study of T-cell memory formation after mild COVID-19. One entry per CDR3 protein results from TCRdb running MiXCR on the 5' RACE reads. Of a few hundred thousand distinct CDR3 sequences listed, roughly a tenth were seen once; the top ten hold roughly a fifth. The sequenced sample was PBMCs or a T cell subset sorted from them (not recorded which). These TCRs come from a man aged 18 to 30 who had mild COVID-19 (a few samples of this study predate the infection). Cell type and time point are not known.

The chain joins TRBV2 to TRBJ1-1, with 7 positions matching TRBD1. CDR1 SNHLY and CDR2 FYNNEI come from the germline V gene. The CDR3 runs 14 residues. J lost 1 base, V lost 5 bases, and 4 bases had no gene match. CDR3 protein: CASSTRQGNTEAFF. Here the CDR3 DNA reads TGTGCCAGCAGTACGCGACAGGGGAACACTGAAGCTTTCTTT.

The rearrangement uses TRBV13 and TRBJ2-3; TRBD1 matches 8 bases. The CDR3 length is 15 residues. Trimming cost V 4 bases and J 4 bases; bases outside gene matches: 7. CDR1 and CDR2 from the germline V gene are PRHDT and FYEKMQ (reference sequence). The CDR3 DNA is TGTGCCAGCAGCTATGGGACAGGAGGGGCAGATACGCAGTATTTT. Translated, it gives CASSYGTGGADTQYF.

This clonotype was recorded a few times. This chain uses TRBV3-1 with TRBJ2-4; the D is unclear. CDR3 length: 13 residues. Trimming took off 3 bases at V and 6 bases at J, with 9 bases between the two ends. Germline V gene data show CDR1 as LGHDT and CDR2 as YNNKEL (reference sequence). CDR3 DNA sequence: TGTGCCAGCAGCCAGACGGCTCGAAACATTCAGTACTTC. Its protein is CASSQTARNIQYF.

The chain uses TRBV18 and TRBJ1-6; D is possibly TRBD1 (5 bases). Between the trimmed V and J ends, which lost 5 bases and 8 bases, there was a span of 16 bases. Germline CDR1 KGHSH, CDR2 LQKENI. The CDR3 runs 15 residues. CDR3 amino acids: CASSLPGHRDSPLHF. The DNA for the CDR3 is TGTGCCAGCTCATTGCCCGGACATAGGGATTCACCCCTCCACTTT.

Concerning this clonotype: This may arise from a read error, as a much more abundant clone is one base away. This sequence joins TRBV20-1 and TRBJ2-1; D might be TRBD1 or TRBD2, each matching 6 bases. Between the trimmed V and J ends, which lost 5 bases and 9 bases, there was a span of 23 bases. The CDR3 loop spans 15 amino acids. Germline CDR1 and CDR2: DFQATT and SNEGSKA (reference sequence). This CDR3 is CSAPLEGGLLGEQFF. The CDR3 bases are TGCAGTGCTCCCTTAGAGGGGGGTCTCCTGGGTGAGCAGTTCTTC.

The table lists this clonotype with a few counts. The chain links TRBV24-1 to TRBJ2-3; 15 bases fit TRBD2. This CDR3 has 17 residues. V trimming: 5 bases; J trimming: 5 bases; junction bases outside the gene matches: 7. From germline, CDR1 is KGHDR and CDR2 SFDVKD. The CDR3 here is CATSARTSGGALDTQYF. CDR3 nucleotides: TGTGCCACCAGTGCCCGGACTAGCGGGGGGGCCTTAGATACGCAGTATTTT.

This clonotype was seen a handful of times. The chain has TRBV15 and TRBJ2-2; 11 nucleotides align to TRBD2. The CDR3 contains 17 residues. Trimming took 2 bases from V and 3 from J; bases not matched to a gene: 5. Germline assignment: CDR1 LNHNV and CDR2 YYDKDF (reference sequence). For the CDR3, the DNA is TGTGCCACCAGCAGAACAATAGCGGGGGGGTACACCGGGGAGCTGTTTTTT. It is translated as CATSRTIAGGYTGELFF.

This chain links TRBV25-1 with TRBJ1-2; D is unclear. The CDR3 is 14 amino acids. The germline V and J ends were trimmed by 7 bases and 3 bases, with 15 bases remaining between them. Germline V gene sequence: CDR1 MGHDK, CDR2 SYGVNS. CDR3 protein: CASTPGGKDYGYTF. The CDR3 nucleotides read TGTGCCAGCACTCCGGGAGGGAAGGACTATGGCTACACCTTC.

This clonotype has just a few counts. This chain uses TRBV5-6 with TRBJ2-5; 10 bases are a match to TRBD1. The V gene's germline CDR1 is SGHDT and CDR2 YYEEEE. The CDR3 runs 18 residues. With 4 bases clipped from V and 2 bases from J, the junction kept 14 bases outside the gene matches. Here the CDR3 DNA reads TGTGCCAGCAGCCCTTCTCCCGGGACAGGGGAGGGACAAGAGACCCAGTACTTC. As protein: CASSPSPGTGEGQETQYF.

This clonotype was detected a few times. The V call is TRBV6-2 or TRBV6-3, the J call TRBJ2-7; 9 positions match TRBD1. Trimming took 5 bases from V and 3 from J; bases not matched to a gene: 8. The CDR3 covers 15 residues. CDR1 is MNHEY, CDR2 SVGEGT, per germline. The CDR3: CASSTGTGYLYEQYF. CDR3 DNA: TGTGCCAGCAGTACGGGGACAGGGTACCTCTACGAGCAGTACTTC.

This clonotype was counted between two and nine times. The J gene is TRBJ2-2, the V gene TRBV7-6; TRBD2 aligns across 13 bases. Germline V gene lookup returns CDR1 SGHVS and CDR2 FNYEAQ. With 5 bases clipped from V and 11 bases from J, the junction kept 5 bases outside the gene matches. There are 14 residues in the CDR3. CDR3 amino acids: CASSPTSGGAELFF. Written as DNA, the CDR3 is TGTGCCAGCAGCCCCACTAGCGGGGGGGCCGAGCTGTTTTTT.

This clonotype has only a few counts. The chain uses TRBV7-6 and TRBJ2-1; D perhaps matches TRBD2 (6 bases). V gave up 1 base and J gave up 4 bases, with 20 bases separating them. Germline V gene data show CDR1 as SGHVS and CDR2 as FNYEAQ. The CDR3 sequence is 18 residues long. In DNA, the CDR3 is TGTGCCAGCAGCTTAGTCTCGCCGGGCGGGGCTTTTTACAATGAGCAGTTCTTC. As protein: CASSLVSPGGAFYNEQFF.

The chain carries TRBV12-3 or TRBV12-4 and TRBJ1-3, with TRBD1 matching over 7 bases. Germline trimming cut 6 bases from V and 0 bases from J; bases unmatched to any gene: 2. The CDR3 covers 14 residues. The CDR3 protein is CASRDRISGNTIYF. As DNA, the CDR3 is TGTGCCAGCAGGGACAGGATCTCTGGAAACACCATATATTTT.

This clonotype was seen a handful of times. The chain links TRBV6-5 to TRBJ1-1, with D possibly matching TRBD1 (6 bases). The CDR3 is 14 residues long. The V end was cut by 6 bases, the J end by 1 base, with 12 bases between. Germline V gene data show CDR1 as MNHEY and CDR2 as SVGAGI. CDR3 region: CASRLDRSNTEAFF. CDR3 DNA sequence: TGTGCCAGCAGACTCGACAGGTCGAACACTGAAGCTTTCTTT.

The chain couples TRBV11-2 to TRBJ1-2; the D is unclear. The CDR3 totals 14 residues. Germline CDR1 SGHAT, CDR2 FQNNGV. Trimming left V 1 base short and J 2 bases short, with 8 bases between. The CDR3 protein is CASSLVAANYGYTF. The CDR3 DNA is TGTGCCAGCAGCTTAGTGGCAGCGAACTATGGCTACACCTTC.

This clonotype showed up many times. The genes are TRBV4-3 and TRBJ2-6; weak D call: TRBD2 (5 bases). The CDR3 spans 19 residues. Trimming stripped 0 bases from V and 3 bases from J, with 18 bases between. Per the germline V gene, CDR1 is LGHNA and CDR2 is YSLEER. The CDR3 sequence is CASSQEVDGGLGGANVLTF. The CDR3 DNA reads TGCGCCAGCAGCCAAGAGGTGGACGGAGGCCTAGGTGGGGCCAACGTCCTGACTTTC.

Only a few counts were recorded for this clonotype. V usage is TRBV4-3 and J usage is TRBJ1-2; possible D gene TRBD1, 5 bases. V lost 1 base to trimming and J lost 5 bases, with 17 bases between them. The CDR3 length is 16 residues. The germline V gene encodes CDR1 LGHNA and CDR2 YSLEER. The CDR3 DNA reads TGCGCCAGCAGCCAAGGGCGGGGGTTCATCGGGTATGGCTACACCTTC. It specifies CASSQGRGFIGYGYTF.

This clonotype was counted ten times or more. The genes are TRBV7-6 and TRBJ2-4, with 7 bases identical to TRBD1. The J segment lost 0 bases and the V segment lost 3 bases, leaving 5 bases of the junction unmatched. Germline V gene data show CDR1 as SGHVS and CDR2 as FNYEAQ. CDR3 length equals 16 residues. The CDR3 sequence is CASSFGQDLAKNIQYF. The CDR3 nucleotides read TGTGCCAGCAGCTTCGGACAGGACTTAGCCAAAAACATTCAGTACTTC.

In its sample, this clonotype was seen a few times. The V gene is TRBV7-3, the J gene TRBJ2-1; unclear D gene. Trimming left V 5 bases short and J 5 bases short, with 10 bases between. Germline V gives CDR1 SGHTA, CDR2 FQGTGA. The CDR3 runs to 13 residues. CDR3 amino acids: CASSISRDNEQFF. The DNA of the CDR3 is TGTGCCAGCAGCATCTCAAGGGACAATGAGCAGTTCTTC.

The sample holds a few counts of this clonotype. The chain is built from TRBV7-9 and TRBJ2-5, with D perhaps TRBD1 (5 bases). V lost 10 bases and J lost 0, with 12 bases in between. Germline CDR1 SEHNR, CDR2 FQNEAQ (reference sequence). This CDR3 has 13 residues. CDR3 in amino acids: CATRRQNQETQYF. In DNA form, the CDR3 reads TGTGCCACCAGAAGACAGAACCAAGAGACCCAGTACTTC.

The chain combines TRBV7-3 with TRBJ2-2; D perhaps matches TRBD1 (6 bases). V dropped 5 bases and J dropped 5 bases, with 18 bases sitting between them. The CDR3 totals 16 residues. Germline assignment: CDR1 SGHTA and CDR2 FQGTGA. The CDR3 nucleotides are TGTGCCAGCAGCCTATATTTGGGGGCTAGGACCGGGGAGCTGTTTTTT. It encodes CASSLYLGARTGELFF. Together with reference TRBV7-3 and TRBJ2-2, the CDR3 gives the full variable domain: GAGVSQTPSNKVTEKGKYVELRCDPISGHTALYWYRQSLGQGPEFLIYFQGTGAADDSGLPNDRFFAVRPEGSVSTLKIQRTERGDSAVYLCASSLYLGARTGELFFGEGSRLTVL.

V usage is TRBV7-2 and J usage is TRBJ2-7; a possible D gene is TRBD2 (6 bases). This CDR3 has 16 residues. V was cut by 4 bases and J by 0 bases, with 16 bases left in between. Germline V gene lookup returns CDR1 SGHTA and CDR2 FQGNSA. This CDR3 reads CASSSGVRERSYEQYF. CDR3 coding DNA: TGTGCCAGCAGCTCGGGGGTTCGAGAGCGCTCCTACGAGCAGTACTTC.

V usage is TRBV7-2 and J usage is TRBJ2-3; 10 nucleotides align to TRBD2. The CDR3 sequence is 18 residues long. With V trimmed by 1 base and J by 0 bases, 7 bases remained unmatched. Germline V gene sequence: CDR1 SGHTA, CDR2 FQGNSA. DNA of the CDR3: TGTGCCAGCAGCTTAGTTCTTGGACTAGCGGATAGCACAGATACGCAGTATTTT. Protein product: CASSLVLGLADSTDTQYF.

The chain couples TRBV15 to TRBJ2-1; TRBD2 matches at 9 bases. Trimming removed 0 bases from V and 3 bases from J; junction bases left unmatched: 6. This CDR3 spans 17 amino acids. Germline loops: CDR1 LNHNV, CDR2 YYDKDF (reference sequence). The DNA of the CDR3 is TGTGCCACCAGCAGAGATCTGCGGGGGGGATTCTACAATGAGCAGTTCTTC. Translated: CATSRDLRGGFYNEQFF. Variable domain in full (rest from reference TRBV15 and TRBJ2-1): DAMVIQNPRYQVTQFGKPVTLSCSQTLNHNVMYWYQQKSSQAPKLLFHYYDKDFNNEADTPDNFQSRRPNTSFCFLDIRSPGLGDTAMYLCATSRDLRGGFYNEQFFGPGTRLTVL.

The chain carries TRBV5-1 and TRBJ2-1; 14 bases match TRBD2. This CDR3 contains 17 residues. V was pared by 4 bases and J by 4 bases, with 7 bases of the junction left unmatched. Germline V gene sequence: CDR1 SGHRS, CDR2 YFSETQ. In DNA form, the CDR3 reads TGCGCCAGCAGCCCCGGGACTAGCGGGGGTTCATACAATGAGCAGTTCTTC. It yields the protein CASSPGTSGGSYNEQFF.

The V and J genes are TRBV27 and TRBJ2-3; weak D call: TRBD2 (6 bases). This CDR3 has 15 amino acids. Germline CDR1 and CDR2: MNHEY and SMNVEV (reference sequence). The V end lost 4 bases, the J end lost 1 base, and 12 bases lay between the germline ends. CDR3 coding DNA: TGTGCCAGCAGTTCGCCGTGGGGGGGCACAGATACGCAGTATTTT. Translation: CASSSPWGGTDTQYF.